One and the same sample provided the 15 T cell receptor beta chains below, sequenced in a study of T-cell memory formation after mild COVID-19. TCRdb fed the 5' RACE reads into MiXCR, producing one record per CDR3 protein. The sample gives 250,000 to 350,000 distinct CDR3 sequences, roughly 13% of which show up once; roughly 21% is in the top ten. The sequenced material came from PBMCs or a T cell subset sorted from them (not recorded which). These receptors came from a man aged 18 to 29 who had mild COVID-19 (a few samples of this study predate the infection). Cell type and time point are not known.

The chain carries TRBV13 and TRBJ2-7; 10 bases fit TRBD1. Germline CDR1 is PRHDT and CDR2 is FYEKMQ (reference sequence). V dropped 3 bases and J dropped 4; count of bases not matched to a gene: 6. This CDR3 has 15 residues. The CDR3 region is CASSFSGQGYYEQYV. In nucleotides, the CDR3 is TGTGCCAGCAGCTTTTCGGGACAGGGGTATTACGAGCAGTACGTC.

This clonotype was seen many times. The chain carries TRBV18 and TRBJ1-1, with D perhaps matching TRBD1 (5 bases). V gave up 3 bases and J gave up 1 base, with 12 bases separating them. This CDR3 contains 15 residues. Germline V lookup: CDR1 KGHSH, CDR2 LQKENI. As DNA, the CDR3 is TGTGCCAGCTCACCCACGGGGACGGGGAACACTGAAGCTTTCTTT. Translated, it gives CASSPTGTGNTEAFF. The entire variable domain, with the rest obtained from reference TRBV18 and TRBJ1-1, is as follows: NAGVMQNPRHLVRRRGQEARLRCSPMKGHSHVYWYRQLPEEGLKFMVYLQKENIIDESGMPKERFSAEFPKEGPSILRIQQVVRGDSAAYFCASSPTGTGNTEAFFGQGTRLTVV.

This clonotype occurred many times. The chain links TRBV6-5 to TRBJ1-2; no reliable D call. Between the trimmed V and J ends, which lost 6 bases and 12 bases, there was a span of 20 bases. The germline gives CDR1 MNHEY, CDR2 SVGAGI. The length of the CDR3 is 13 residues. The CDR3 loop is CASSVAGSPVHTF. The CDR3 coding sequence is TGTGCCAGCAGCGTAGCCGGGTCCCCGGTACACACCTTC.

V and J are TRBV12-3 or TRBV12-4 and TRBJ2-5; D possibly matches TRBD1 or TRBD2 (5 bases each). Between the trimmed V and J ends, which lost 6 bases and 7 bases, there was a span of 15 bases. There are 13 residues in the CDR3. The DNA of the CDR3 is TGTGCCAGCAGCTGGGGACGGGCGGGGACCCAGTACTTC. Its protein product is CASSWGRAGTQYF.

In this sample, this clonotype turned up a few times. The genes are TRBV14 and TRBJ2-2, with 10 nucleotides matching TRBD1. The CDR3 extends over 15 amino acids. CDR1 is SGHDN, CDR2 FVKESK, per germline. V dropped 5 bases and J dropped 3; count of bases not matched to a gene: 3. The CDR3 loop is CASSRTGGYTGELFF. The CDR3 DNA reads as TGTGCCAGCAGCAGGACAGGGGGGTACACCGGGGAGCTGTTTTTT.

The rearrangement uses TRBV5-6 and TRBJ2-5, with TRBD2 as a possible D gene (5 bases). In germline, CDR1 is SGHDT, CDR2 YYEEEE. CDR3 length equals 15 residues. Trimming shortened V by 0 bases and J by 5 bases, and 14 bases separated the two germline ends. The CDR3 coding sequence is TGTGCCAGCAGCTTGGCCCGAGCGGAGCTGGAGACCCAGTACTTC. Translating it yields CASSLARAELETQYF.

The chain is built from TRBV6-2 or TRBV6-3 and TRBJ2-1, with D perhaps matching TRBD1 (5 bases). Trimming took 5 bases from V and 10 from J, leaving 15 bases between them. The CDR3 contains 13 residues. Germline V gene sequence: CDR1 MNHEY, CDR2 SVGEGT. The CDR3 protein is CASSIHGDSEQFF. In DNA form, the CDR3 reads TGTGCCAGCAGTATACATGGTGACAGCGAGCAGTTCTTC.

The V and J genes are TRBV6-2 or TRBV6-3 and TRBJ2-4, with a possible D match to TRBD2 (6 bases). Trimming took off 0 bases at V and 7 bases at J, with 13 bases between the two ends. CDR1 MNHEY and CDR2 SVGEGT come from the germline V gene. The CDR3 runs to 15 residues. This CDR3 reads CASSYSKGRWNIQYF. The CDR3 DNA reads as TGTGCCAGCAGTTACTCGAAGGGGAGGTGGAACATTCAGTACTTC.

This clonotype was counted at least ten times. The chain joins TRBV7-2 to TRBJ1-2, with D hard to call. Germline CDR1 and CDR2: SGHTA and FQGNSA. V lost 5 bases, J lost 3 bases, and 7 bases lay in between. The CDR3 length is 12 residues. As DNA, the CDR3 is TGTGCCAGCAGCCCGGATCACTATGGCTACACCTTC. It codes for CASSPDHYGYTF. The variable domain in full, completed from reference TRBV7-2 and TRBJ1-2, reads GAGVSQSPSNKVTEKGKDVELRCDPISGHTALYWYRQSLGQGLEFLIYFQGNSAPDKSGLPSDRFSAERTGGSVSTLTIQRTQQEDSAVYLCASSPDHYGYTFGSGTRLTVV.

There are a few counts of this clonotype. The rearrangement joins TRBV14 to TRBJ1-6; D uncertain. CDR3 length equals 12 residues. Trimming cost V 1 base and J 14 bases, with 9 bases left between them. Germline-derived CDR1 and CDR2 are SGHDN and FVKESK. The CDR3 is CASSQGGLALHF. Here the CDR3 DNA reads TGTGCCAGCAGCCAAGGGGGTTTGGCCCTCCACTTT.

This clonotype was counted between two and nine times. The gene calls are TRBV20-1 and TRBJ1-4; D is unclear. This CDR3 has 13 residues. Trimming shortened V by 3 bases and J by 4 bases, and 9 bases separated the two germline ends. Germline CDR1 and CDR2: DFQATT and SNEGSKA (reference sequence). This CDR3 reads CSASRELNEKLFF. The CDR3 DNA is TGCAGTGCTAGCCGGGAGCTTAATGAAAAACTGTTTTTT.

This clonotype was recorded many times. The rearrangement links TRBV7-2 to TRBJ2-3; 7 positions agree with TRBD1. The junction had 6 bases not matched to a gene; V was cut back by 3 bases and J by 6 bases. CDR1 is SGHTA, CDR2 FQGNSA, per germline. This CDR3 is built from 14 residues. This CDR3 reads CASSFQGGPDTQYF. The CDR3 DNA sequence: TGTGCCAGCAGCTTCCAAGGGGGCCCCGATACGCAGTATTTT.

The CDR3 reads CASNLEENTEAFF. DNA of the CDR3: TGTGCCAGCAACCTAGAGGAGAACACTGAAGCTTTCTTT. This chain uses TRBV6-2 or TRBV6-3 with TRBJ1-1; D call uncertain. From germline, CDR1 is MNHEY and CDR2 SVGEGT. The length of the CDR3 is 13 residues. The germline V and J ends were trimmed by 7 bases and 1 base, with 10 bases remaining between them.

The sample holds a few counts of this clonotype. The chain joins TRBV4-3 to TRBJ1-5; D ambiguous. Looked up from germline, CDR1 is LGHNA and CDR2 is YSLEER. This CDR3 contains 14 residues. Trimming stripped 5 bases from V and 1 base from J, with 9 bases between. CDR3 sequence (DNA): TGCGCCAGCAGCGATCAGAGGAGCAATCAGCCCCAGCATTTT. Amino acids: CASSDQRSNQPQHF.

This sequence joins TRBV5-1 and TRBJ2-3; D gene ambiguous. In germline, CDR1 is SGHRS, CDR2 YFSETQ. V was pared by 7 bases and J by 2 bases, with 11 bases between. This CDR3 region has 13 residues. The CDR3 DNA is TGCGCCAGCGAGGCAGTGCCCACAGATACGCAGTATTTT. Translated: CASEAVPTDTQYF.